A selection of T cell receptor beta chains follows, all from one sample in a study of T-cell reconstitution after alpha-beta-depleted transplantation in children. TCRdb used MiXCR to reprocess the PCR reads, holding one entry per CDR3 protein. The table includes 170,000 or so distinct CDR3 sequences, over 5.5% detected once. Sequencing was performed on PBMCs from the stem cell graft donor, taken from the stem cell graft. The source is a human donor who donated a stem cell graft to a child with Wiskott-Aldrich syndrome. Both conserved end residues are part of each CDR3. The order of the fields is CDR3 DNA, CDR3 protein, V gene, D gene, J gene, clone size. A D gene is named only where the DNA matches it firmly. A clone size is listed for some rows: how often the clone was seen (once, few, many), or a class if it is expanded.

cdr3_nt: TGTGCCAGCAGCTCCCTTACCCCTGAAGCTTTCTTT
cdr3_aa: CASSSLTPEAFF
v_call: TRBV11-1
d_call: .
j_call: TRBJ1-1
clone_size: .

cdr3_nt: TGTGCCAGCAGCTTAAACCGAAATAGCAATCAGCCCCAGCATTTT
cdr3_aa: CASSLNRNSNQPQHF
v_call: TRBV7-2
d_call: .
j_call: TRBJ1-5
clone_size: few

cdr3_nt: TGTGCCAGCACCCAAGGTGGGGGGGGACTTCTAATCCTCAATGAGCAGTTCTTC
cdr3_aa: CASTQGGGGLLILNEQFF
v_call: TRBV3-1
d_call: TRBD2
j_call: TRBJ2-1
clone_size: .

cdr3_nt: TGTGCCAGCAGCCTGACACTTATGAACACTGAAGCTTTCTTT
cdr3_aa: CASSLTLMNTEAFF
v_call: TRBV3-1
d_call: .
j_call: TRBJ1-1
clone_size: many

cdr3_nt: TGTGCCAGCAGTCCGCCGGGACAGACCAGCTCCTATAATTCACCCCTCCACTTT
cdr3_aa: CASSPPGQTSSYNSPLHF
v_call: TRBV28
d_call: TRBD1
j_call: TRBJ1-6
clone_size: few

cdr3_nt: TGTGCCAGCATCCCAGGGGCGAGAGCGGGAGTGGAAGAGACCCAGTACTTC
cdr3_aa: CASIPGARAGVEETQYF
v_call: TRBV6-1
d_call: TRBD2
j_call: TRBJ2-5
clone_size: many

cdr3_nt: TGTGCCAGCAGCTTTCAGGGTCGTCTCGGCACTGAAGCTTTCTTT
cdr3_aa: CASSFQGRLGTEAFF
v_call: TRBV7-2
d_call: .
j_call: TRBJ1-1
clone_size: many

cdr3_nt: TGCGCCAGCAGGGGCTCCGCTAAAGAGACCCAGTACTTC
cdr3_aa: CASRGSAKETQYF
v_call: TRBV10-2
d_call: .
j_call: TRBJ2-5
clone_size: many

cdr3_nt: TGCAGTGCTCCCCTTGCCGGACAGACCCCTGAGCAGTTCTTC
cdr3_aa: CSAPLAGQTPEQFF
v_call: TRBV20-1
d_call: .
j_call: TRBJ2-1
clone_size: few

cdr3_nt: TGTGCCACCAGTGATGTGCTGGGGGGGTCCTACAATGAGCAGTTCTTC
cdr3_aa: CATSDVLGGSYNEQFF
v_call: TRBV24-1
d_call: TRBD2
j_call: TRBJ2-1
clone_size: many

cdr3_nt: TGTGCCAGCAGCTTTACCCGGCCTCCGGATGAGCAGTTCTTC
cdr3_aa: CASSFTRPPDEQFF
v_call: TRBV7-2
d_call: .
j_call: TRBJ2-1
clone_size: many

cdr3_nt: TGTGCCAGCTCACCCAACCGACAGGGGAGAGATTTCACCGGGGAGCTGTTTTTT
cdr3_aa: CASSPNRQGRDFTGELFF
v_call: TRBV18
d_call: TRBD1
j_call: TRBJ2-2
clone_size: few

cdr3_nt: TGTGCCAGCAGTTTAGGGACAGCCGGGGAGCTGTTTTTT
cdr3_aa: CASSLGTAGELFF
v_call: TRBV12-3/TRBV12-4
d_call: .
j_call: TRBJ2-2
clone_size: many

cdr3_nt: TGCGCCAGCAGAATCGGGACAGGGAACGAAGAGACCCAGTACTTC
cdr3_aa: CASRIGTGNEETQYF
v_call: TRBV10-2
d_call: TRBD1
j_call: TRBJ2-5
clone_size: .

cdr3_nt: TGCAGTGCTAGATTCGTTCTAGCGGTACAAGAGACCCAGTACTTC
cdr3_aa: CSARFVLAVQETQYF
v_call: TRBV20-1
d_call: TRBD2
j_call: TRBJ2-5
clone_size: .